The 9 T cell receptor beta chains reported below all come from one sample, sequenced in a study of identical twins. From the 5' RACE reads, TCRdb called clonotypes with MiXCR, one entry per CDR3 protein. The table lists over 200,000 distinct CDR3 sequences, 5.5% to 7.5% of them singletons. These same data were also listed under a study on T cells expressing NK-cell markers.

Sequencing input: CD8+ T cells sorted from blood. The receptors were gathered from a young woman in good health.

The chain employs TRBV12-3 or TRBV12-4 and TRBJ2-7, with D possibly being TRBD1 or TRBD2 (5 bases each). This CDR3 is built from 15 residues. The DNA for the CDR3 is TGTGCTCCCCCACGTGGGACGCTAGACTCCTACGAGCAGTACTTC. Translating it yields CAPPRGTLDSYEQYF.

V and J are TRBV19 and TRBJ1-6; no clear D gene. CDR3 length equals 14 residues. The germline V gene encodes CDR1 LNHDA and CDR2 SQIVND (reference sequence). V lost 0 bases and J 6 bases, leaving 6 bases between the germline ends. DNA of the CDR3: TGTGCCAGTAGTATAGAGGGAAGTAATTCACCCCTCCACTTT. Amino acid sequence: CASSIEGSNSPLHF.

This clonotype was seen many times. The rearrangement joins TRBV12-5 to TRBJ1-1; no definite D call. The V and J ends lost 4 bases and 4 bases respectively, with 7 bases between them. The CDR3 length is 12 residues. Germline assignment: CDR1 LGHNT and CDR2 FRNRAP. CDR3 residues: CASGYRVTEAFF. The CDR3, as DNA: TGTGCTAGTGGTTATCGGGTCACTGAAGCTTTCTTT.

This clonotype was counted between two and nine times. V gene TRBV18 combines with J gene TRBJ2-7; 8 bases agree with TRBD2. The CDR3 has 15 residues. V dropped 1 base and J dropped 2; count of bases not matched to a gene: 4. Germline V gives CDR1 KGHSH, CDR2 LQKENI. CDR3 in DNA: TGTGCCAGCTCACCACGAACTAGCGGAACCTACGAGCAGTACTTC. Encoded protein: CASSPRTSGTYEQYF. The entire variable domain, with the rest obtained from reference TRBV18 and TRBJ2-7, is as follows: NAGVMQNPRHLVRRRGQEARLRCSPMKGHSHVYWYRQLPEEGLKFMVYLQKENIIDESGMPKERFSAEFPKEGPSILRIQQVVRGDSAAYFCASSPRTSGTYEQYFGPGTRLTVT.

In this sample, this clonotype turned up a few times. J is TRBJ1-5 and V is TRBV19, with D uncertain. CDR3 length: 11 residues. Germline loops: CDR1 LNHDA, CDR2 SQIVND (reference sequence). Trimming shortened V by 1 base and J by 7 bases, and 2 bases separated the two germline ends. Written as DNA, the CDR3 is TGTGCCAGTAGTATAGGGCAGCCCCAGCATTTT. Translation: CASSIGQPQHF.

The V and J genes are TRBV29-1 and TRBJ2-1; D might be TRBD1 or TRBD2, each matching 5 bases. V shed 6 bases and J shed 4 bases, with 19 bases lying between them. Germline assignment: CDR1 SQVTM and CDR2 ANQGSEA. The CDR3 has 15 amino acids. CDR3 amino acids: CSVLGVGGVYNEQFF. CDR3 nucleotides: TGCAGCGTGTTGGGGGTTGGCGGCGTATACAATGAGCAGTTCTTC.

This clonotype was recorded many times. The V and J genes are TRBV4-3 and TRBJ2-7; D gene unclear. Trimming cost V 4 bases and J 2 bases, with 12 bases left between them. This CDR3 comprises 14 residues. Per germline, CDR1 LGHNA and CDR2 YSLEER. This CDR3 is CASSPSVAAYEQYF. The CDR3 DNA follows: TGCGCCAGCAGCCCCAGTGTCGCAGCCTACGAGCAGTACTTC.

This clonotype was observed a handful of times. The V gene is TRBV7-8, the J gene TRBJ2-7; D unclear. Germline V CDR1 and CDR2: SGHVS, FQNEAQ. The CDR3 contains 13 residues. V was pared by 1 base and J by 4 bases, with 8 bases between. CDR3 DNA sequence: TGTGCCAGCAGCTTAGGGGCGGTTTACGAGCAGTACTTC. Translation gives CASSLGAVYEQYF.

The chain is built from TRBV20-1 and TRBJ2-1; 9 bases line up with TRBD2. This CDR3 region has 14 residues. CDR1 is DFQATT, CDR2 SNEGSKA, per germline (reference sequence). V lost 6 bases and J lost 10; bases outside the gene matches: 13. CDR3 sequence: CSAPILAGGREQFF. For the CDR3, the DNA is TGCAGTGCGCCGATATTGGCGGGAGGGCGCGAGCAGTTCTTC.